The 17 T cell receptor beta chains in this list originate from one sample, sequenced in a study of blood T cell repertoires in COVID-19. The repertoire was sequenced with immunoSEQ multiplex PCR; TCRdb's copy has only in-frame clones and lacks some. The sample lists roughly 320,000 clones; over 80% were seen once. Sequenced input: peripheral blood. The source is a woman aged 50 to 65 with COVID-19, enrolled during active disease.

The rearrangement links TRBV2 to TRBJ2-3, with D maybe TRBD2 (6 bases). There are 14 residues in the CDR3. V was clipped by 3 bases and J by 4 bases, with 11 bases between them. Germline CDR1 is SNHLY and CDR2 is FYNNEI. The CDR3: CASSEGEVADTQYF. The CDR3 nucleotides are TGTGCCAGCAGTGAGGGGGAGGTAGCAGATACGCAGTATTTT. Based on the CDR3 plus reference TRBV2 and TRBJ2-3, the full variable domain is EPEVTQTPSHQVTQMGQEVILRCVPISNHLYFYWYRQILGQKVEFLVSFYNNEISEKSEIFDDQFSVERPDGSNFTLKIRSTKLEDSAMYFCASSEGEVADTQYFGPGTRLTVL.

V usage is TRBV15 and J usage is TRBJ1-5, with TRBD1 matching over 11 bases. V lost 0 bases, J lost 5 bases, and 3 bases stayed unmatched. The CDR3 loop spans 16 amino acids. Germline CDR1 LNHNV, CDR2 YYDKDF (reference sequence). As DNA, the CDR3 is TGTGCCACCAGCAGAGACTGGGACAGGGGGTATCAGCCCCAGCATTTT. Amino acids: CATSRDWDRGYQPQHF. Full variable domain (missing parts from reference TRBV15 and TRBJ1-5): DAMVIQNPRYQVTQFGKPVTLSCSQTLNHNVMYWYQQKSSQAPKLLFHYYDKDFNNEADTPDNFQSRRPNTSFCFLDIRSPGLGDTAMYLCATSRDWDRGYQPQHFGDGTRLSIL.

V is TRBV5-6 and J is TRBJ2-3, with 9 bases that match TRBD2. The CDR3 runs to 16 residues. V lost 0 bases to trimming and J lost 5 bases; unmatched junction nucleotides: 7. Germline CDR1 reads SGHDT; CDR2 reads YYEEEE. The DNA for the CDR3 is TGTGCCAGCAGCTTGGGGCTAGCGGGAACCATAGATACGCAGTATTTT. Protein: CASSLGLAGTIDTQYF.

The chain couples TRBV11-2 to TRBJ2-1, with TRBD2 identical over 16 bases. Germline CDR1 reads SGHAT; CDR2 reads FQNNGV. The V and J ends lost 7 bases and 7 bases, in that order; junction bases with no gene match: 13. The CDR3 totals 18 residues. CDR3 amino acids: CASTGTSGRAGLPNEQFF. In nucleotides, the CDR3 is TGTGCCAGCACCGGGACTAGCGGGAGGGCCGGGCTCCCGAATGAGCAGTTCTTC. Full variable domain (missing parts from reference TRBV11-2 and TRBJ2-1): EAGVAQSPRYKIIEKRQSVAFWCNPISGHATLYWYQQILGQGPKLLIQFQNNGVVDDSQLPKDRFSAERLKGVDSTLKIQPAKLEDSAVYLCASTGTSGRAGLPNEQFFGPGTRLTVL.

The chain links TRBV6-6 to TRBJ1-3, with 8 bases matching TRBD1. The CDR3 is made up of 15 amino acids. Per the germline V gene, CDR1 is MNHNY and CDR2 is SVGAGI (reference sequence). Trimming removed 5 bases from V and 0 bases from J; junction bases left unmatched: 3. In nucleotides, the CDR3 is TGTGCCAGCAGTACTGACAGGGGCTCTGGAAACACCATATATTTT. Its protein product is CASSTDRGSGNTIYF.

The CDR3 coding sequence is TGTGCCAGCAGTTATTCCCGGGGGGGAAGAAACACTGAAGCTTTCTTT. Translating gives CASSYSRGGRNTEAFF. V and J are TRBV6-5 and TRBJ1-1; the D gene is possibly TRBD1 (5 bases). Germline V CDR1 and CDR2: MNHEY, SVGAGI. The CDR3 runs to 16 residues. Trimming pared 3 bases from V and 2 bases from J, leaving 16 bases between.

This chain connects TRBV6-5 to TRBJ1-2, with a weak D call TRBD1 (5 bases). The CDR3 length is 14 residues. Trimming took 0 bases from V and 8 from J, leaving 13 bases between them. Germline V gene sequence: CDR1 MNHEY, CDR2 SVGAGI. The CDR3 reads CASSYSPQPGGYTF. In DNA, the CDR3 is TGTGCCAGCAGTTACTCTCCCCAGCCAGGGGGCTACACCTTC.

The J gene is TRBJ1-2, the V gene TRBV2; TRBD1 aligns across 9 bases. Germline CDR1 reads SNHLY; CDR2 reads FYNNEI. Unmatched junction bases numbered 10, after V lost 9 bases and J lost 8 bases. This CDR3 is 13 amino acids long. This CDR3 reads CASHRGRMVGYTF. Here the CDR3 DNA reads TGTGCCAGTCACAGGGGGCGTATGGTAGGCTACACCTTC.

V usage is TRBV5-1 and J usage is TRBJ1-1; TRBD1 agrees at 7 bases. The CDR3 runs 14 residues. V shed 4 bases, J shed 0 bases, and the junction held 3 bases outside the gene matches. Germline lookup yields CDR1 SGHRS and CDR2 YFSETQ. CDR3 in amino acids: CASSGTAMNTEAFF. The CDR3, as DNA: TGCGCCAGCAGCGGGACAGCTATGAACACTGAAGCTTTCTTT. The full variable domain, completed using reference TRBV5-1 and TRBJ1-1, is KAGVTQTPRYLIKTRGQQVTLSCSPISGHRSVSWYQQTPGQGLQFLFEYFSETQRNKGNFPGRFSGRQFSNSRSEMNVSTLELGDSALYLCASSGTAMNTEAFFGQGTRLTVV.

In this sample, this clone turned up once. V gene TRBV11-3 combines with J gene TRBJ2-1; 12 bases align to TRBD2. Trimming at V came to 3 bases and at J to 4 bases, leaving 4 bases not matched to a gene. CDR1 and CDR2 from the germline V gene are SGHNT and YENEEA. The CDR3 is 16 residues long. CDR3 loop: CASSLGLAGEYNEQFF. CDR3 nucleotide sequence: TGTGCCAGCAGCTTGGGACTAGCGGGCGAGTACAATGAGCAGTTCTTC.

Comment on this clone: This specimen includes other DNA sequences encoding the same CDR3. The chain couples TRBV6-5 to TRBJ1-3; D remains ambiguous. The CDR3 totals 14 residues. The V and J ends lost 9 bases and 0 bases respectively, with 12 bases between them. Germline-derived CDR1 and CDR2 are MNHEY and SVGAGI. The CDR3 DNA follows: TGTGCCAGTTCCTCAGGCAGCTCTGGAAACACCATATATTTT. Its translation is CASSSGSSGNTIYF.

CDR3 sequence: CASSIETGTSPLHF. CDR3 bases: TGTGCCAGTAGTATTGAGACAGGGACTTCACCCCTCCACTTT. The rearrangement joins TRBV19 to TRBJ1-6, with 7 nucleotides matching TRBD1. The trim removed 3 bases at V and 9 bases at J, leaving 5 bases unmatched. From germline, CDR1 is LNHDA and CDR2 SQIVND (reference sequence). The CDR3 length is 14 residues.

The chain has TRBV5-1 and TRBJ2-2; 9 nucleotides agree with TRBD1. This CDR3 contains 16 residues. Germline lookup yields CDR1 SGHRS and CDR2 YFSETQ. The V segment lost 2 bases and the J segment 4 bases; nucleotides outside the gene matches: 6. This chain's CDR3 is CASSFTGGVGTGELFF. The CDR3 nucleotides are TGCGCCAGCAGCTTTACAGGGGGCGTGGGCACCGGGGAGCTGTTTTTT.

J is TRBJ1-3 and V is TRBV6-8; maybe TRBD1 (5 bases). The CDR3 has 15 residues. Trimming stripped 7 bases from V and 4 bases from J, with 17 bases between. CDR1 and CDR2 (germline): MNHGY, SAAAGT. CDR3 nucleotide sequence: TGTGCCAGCAACCACAGGATAGCTGAGGGAAACACCATATATTTT. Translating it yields CASNHRIAEGNTIYF.

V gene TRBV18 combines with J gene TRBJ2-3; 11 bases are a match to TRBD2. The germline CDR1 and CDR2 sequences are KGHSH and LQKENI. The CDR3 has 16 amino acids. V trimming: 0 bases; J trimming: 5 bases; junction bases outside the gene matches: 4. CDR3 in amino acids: CASSPPALAGGDTQYF. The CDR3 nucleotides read TGTGCCAGCTCACCACCCGCCCTAGCGGGAGGAGATACGCAGTATTTT.

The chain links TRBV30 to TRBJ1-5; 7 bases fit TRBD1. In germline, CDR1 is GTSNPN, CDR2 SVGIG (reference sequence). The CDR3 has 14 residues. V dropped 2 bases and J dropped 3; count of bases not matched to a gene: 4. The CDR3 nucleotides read TGTGCCTGGAGTTACGGGACAGACAATCAGCCCCAGCATTTT. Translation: CAWSYGTDNQPQHF.

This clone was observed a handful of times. CDR3 bases: TGTGCCAGCAGTGAAGCGTTGCGGGGAGAGGCAGATACGCAGTATTTT. Translated, it gives CASSEALRGEADTQYF. The chain recombines TRBV6-1 with TRBJ2-3, with a tentative D call TRBD2 (6 bases). The CDR3 consists of 16 residues. V was pared by 0 bases and J by 4 bases, with 14 bases between. CDR1 is MNHNS, CDR2 SASEGT, per germline.